This T cell receptor beta chain was recorded in a study of T cell responses to AZD1222 COVID-19 vaccine (dated by TCRdb to about 2021). Describing the broader study: A total of just over 230 trial participants underwent TCR sequencing, of whom some 200 had received two doses of AZD1222 and about 26 had received two doses of the MenACWY control vaccine. Enrollment into the trials was organized by age into subgroups of 18-55, 56-69 and 70-plus years, and those subgroups contained around 150, 28 and 57 TCR-sequenced participants, respectively. Study-level results and caveats: The vaccine-associated CD4 TCRs covered the entire spike protein, and the dominant responses fell in regions 160-218 and 743-854. In the small 56-69-year group, the increase in depth fell short of significance, most likely because of low power. Because no samples from the day 14 peak response were available, repertoires could be characterized only after the peak T cell response. Conclusions about previously exposed vaccinees are limited, since just five to seven AZD1222 recipients were seropositive for SARS-CoV-2 at baseline. After two AZD1222 doses, spike-specific TCR breadth and depth were significantly higher than at day 0 and than in MenACWY recipients. Participants were mostly white British and included more females than males, and it was suggested by the authors that clonal diversity may have been underestimated. Reportedly, almost half of the unique spike-specific TCRs recognized epitopes lying outside the regions that are mutated in the B.1.351 and B.1.1.7 variants.

The CDR3 regions of human TCRbeta chains were subjected to immunosequencing. The study's own analysis went as follows. Repertoire TCRs were matched against a reference library of SARS-CoV-2-specific TCRs generated with the MIRA antigen-specificity platform. Breadth meant the fraction of unique TCRs that were SARS-CoV-2-associated, whereas depth meant the fraction of total T cells that were SARS-CoV-2-associated. Using the MIRA data, each spike-specific TCR was mapped to the spike region that the TCR reacts to and placed in a CD4 or CD8 class. Log10-transformed breadth and depth values were compared by one-way ANOVA with Sidak's multiple comparisons tests. TCRdb took over this immuneACCESS table, retaining in-frame rearrangements with V and J assigned. Such tables are incomplete; in checked studies, under half of the missing clones stem from an unresolved V gene, and the remainder is unexplained. V, J and clone size derive from that table, while D and trimming were established from the DNA sequence. The sample table lists around 88,000 clones, about 86% of them with a count of one. The ten biggest clones cover about a tenth of the sample.

The sample's time point label, decoded: baseline before first vaccination. The label giving this sample's treatment or condition can be read as: meningococcal conjugate vaccine given as trial control. Vaccinee samples came from UK trials COV001 and COV002, including a single-blind randomized controlled phase 2/3 trial of AZD1222 (ChAdOx1 nCoV-19) in healthy adults. Trial participant PBMC samples were collected at day 0 and day 28 after the second dose for TCRbeta chain sequencing. Notes on this clone: It has no known antigen specificity. No base qualities exist here, and no much larger clone lies one base off it.

Including cysteine and phenylalanine, the CDR3 has 13 amino acids. CDR3 DNA only is kept here, 39 bases in frame from base 1. V gives up 4 bases and J gives up 4 bases, and the segment between their germline ends measures 10 bases. The clonotype originates from an adult in good health. The chain links TRBV12-3 or TRBV12-4 with TRBJ1-2; D gene: possibly TRBD1, on 5 matching bases. Sequences were derived from peripheral blood, sampled on day 0 of MenACWY control vaccination. The CDR3 protein: CASSSGVVYGYTF. DNA sequence: TGTGCCAGCAGTTCGGGGGTTGTCTATGGCTACACCTTC.